This T cell receptor beta chain was observed in a study of shared clonotypes between healthy human individuals. The wider study: Three plates each covered CD4 naive and memory; CD8 naive two, CD8 memory one.

Method: immunoSEQ multiplex PCR; TCRdb's copy keeps in-frame clones and lacks some. Found here are approximately 1,500,000 clones, about 98% of them singletons; the top ten hold about 0.4%. Material: naive CD4+ T cells sorted from blood. Subset noted: CD45RA+ positively selected. This TCR was sampled from a man under 40 in good health.

The CDR3 protein is CASSLPGQDQPQHF. In DNA, the CDR3 is TGTGCCAGCAGCTTGCCCGGACAGGATCAGCCCCAGCATTTT. The V call is TRBV5-4, the J call TRBJ1-5; 7 nucleotides agree with TRBD1. CDR3 size: 14 residues. J lost 5 bases, V lost 1 base, and 3 bases had no gene match. CDR1 is SGHNT and CDR2 is YYREEE in the germline V gene (reference sequence).